The sequence of this TCR beta chain was determined in a study of OX40 agonist ivuxolimab in advanced cancers. Overall study context: Allowance was made for prior anti-PD-1, anti-PD-L1 or anti-CTLA-4 therapy, and 40% to 45% had some.

The study's findings and limits: More expanded clones were seen, on average, in CD8+ T cells than in CD4+.

Sequenced by immunoSEQ multiplex PCR; TCRdb stores in-frame clones only, minus some. The table has approximately 76,000 clones, approximately 83% seen once. Autoimmune disease history or systemic immunosuppression disqualified patients. About this clone: Antigen specificity is unknown.

Germline CDR1 SGHTA, CDR2 FQGNSA. This CDR3 is 15 amino acids long. V lost 1 base to trimming and J lost 4 bases; unmatched junction nucleotides: 3. This specimen consisted of CD4+ or CD8+ T cells sorted from blood, obtained in a trial of the OX40 agonist ivuxolimab. The chain joins TRBV7-2 to TRBJ1-3, with TRBD1 identical over 8 bases. The TCR sequence derives from an adult with an advanced solid tumor such as melanoma, head and neck, liver or kidney cancer. The CDR3 region is CASSLGTGTGNTIYF. The CDR3 nucleotides read TGTGCCAGCAGCTTAGGGACAGGGACAGGAAACACCATATATTTT.